The 32 T cell receptor beta chains below were found in one sample sequenced in a study of molecular identifiers for immune sequencing clone quantification. MiXCR, run by TCRdb on the PCR reads, gives a single entry per CDR3 protein. The sample yields about 98,000 distinct CDR3 sequences, under 40% seen once. Sequencing was carried out using naive CD8+ T cells from blood, with Jurkat cell RNA spiked in. Subset in this sample: FACS-sorted CD8+CD4-CCR7+CD45RA+ naive T cells. These receptors all come from a human donor in good health. Some libraries in this study had Jurkat cell RNA spiked in.

On this clonotype: A much larger clone lies one base from this, so it may be a read error. The CDR3 end shows no conserved phenylalanine or tryptophan, and so a read error is likely. The genes are TRBV13 and TRBJ2-7; TRBD1 matches 7 bases. Germline V gene data show CDR1 as PRHDT and CDR2 as FYEKMQ (reference sequence). Trimming at V came to 5 bases and at J to 2 bases, leaving 3 bases not matched to a gene. The CDR3 loop spans 13 amino acids. CDR3 in DNA: TGTGCCAGCAGCGCGCAGGGGGCCTACGAGCAGTACATC. Its protein is CASSAQGAYEQYI.

V and J are TRBV5-4 and TRBJ1-2; D possibly corresponds to TRBD1 (6 bases). Germline V lookup: CDR1 SGHNT, CDR2 YYREEE (reference sequence). V was shortened by 3 bases and J by 10 bases, with 13 bases between the two germline ends. CDR3 length: 12 amino acids. The CDR3 bases are TGTGCCAGCAGCTGGGGGCAGGGAGACTACACCTTC. This codes for CASSWGQGDYTF.

The V and J genes are TRBV7-9 and TRBJ2-7; 9 nucleotides align to TRBD2. Germline trimming cut 5 bases from V and 6 bases from J; bases unmatched to any gene: 2. CDR3 length: 12 residues. From germline, CDR1 is SEHNR and CDR2 FQNEAQ (reference sequence). This CDR3 reads CASSLLAGEQYF. The CDR3 DNA sequence: TGTGCCAGCAGCCTACTAGCGGGCGAGCAGTACTTC.

There are a few counts of this clonotype. This chain connects TRBV5-4 to TRBJ1-2, with D unclear. Trimming left V 0 bases short and J 2 bases short, with 8 bases between. This CDR3 contains 14 residues. CDR1 is SGHNT and CDR2 is YYREEE in the germline V gene (reference sequence). The CDR3: CASSLAGSNYGYTF. The CDR3 DNA is TGTGCCAGCAGCTTGGCGGGGAGCAACTATGGCTACACCTTC.

The genes are TRBV7-6 and TRBJ2-7; no clear D. Between the trimmed V and J ends, which lost 1 base and 2 bases, there was a span of 6 bases. CDR1 is SGHVS, CDR2 FNYEAQ, per germline. This CDR3 has 13 amino acids. The CDR3 DNA is TGTGCCAGCAGCTTAGTAGGTACCTACGAGCAGTACTTC. Translation gives CASSLVGTYEQYF.

This clonotype has ten or more counts. The chain recombines TRBV6-6 with TRBJ2-3; the D gene could be TRBD1 or TRBD2 (6 bases each). V was cut by 2 bases and J by 5 bases, with 14 bases left in between. Germline lookup yields CDR1 MNHNY and CDR2 SVGAGI (reference sequence). This CDR3 has 15 amino acids. CDR3 bases: TGTGCCAGCAGTTACCTGGGGGGCCGGAGAGATACGCAGTATTTT. Translating gives CASSYLGGRRDTQYF.

In regard to this clonotype: Possible read error: a much larger clone is one base away. The conserved phenylalanine or tryptophan is not found at the CDR3 terminus, so this likely reflects a read error. The chain combines TRBV29-1 with TRBJ2-3; 7 bases are shared with TRBD1. In germline, CDR1 is SQVTM, CDR2 ANQGSEA. After removal of 1 base from V and 0 bases from J, the junction contained 13 bases not matched to a gene. This CDR3 has 18 residues. The CDR3 region is CSVEGRQGEGESTDTQYL. DNA for the CDR3: TGCAGCGTTGAAGGGCGGCAGGGGGAAGGGGAAAGCACAGATACGCAGTATTTA.

The J gene is TRBJ2-5, the V gene TRBV20-1, with unresolved D. With 7 bases removed from V and 2 bases from J, the gap between germline ends came to 5 bases. Germline V gene lookup returns CDR1 DFQATT and CDR2 SNEGSKA (reference sequence). The CDR3 spans 10 residues. The CDR3 protein is CSGVQETQYF. DNA of the CDR3: TGCAGTGGGGTTCAAGAGACCCAGTACTTC.

CDR3 nucleotides: TGTGCCGGCAGCTTGGCAACAGGGGAGAACACTGAAGCTTTCTTT. Translation: CAGSLATGENTEAFF. The chain recombines TRBV5-3 with TRBJ1-1, with 7 bases identical to TRBD1. TRBV5-3 is designated an ORF whose function remains uncertain. The CDR3 loop spans 15 amino acids. Losses at the gene ends were 10 bases for V and 1 base for J; bases not matched to a gene: 13.

This clonotype was found many times. The V gene is TRBV5-1, the J gene TRBJ2-1; TRBD2 matches at 8 bases. CDR1 is SGHRS, CDR2 YFSETQ, per germline. The CDR3 sequence is 15 residues long. V was clipped by 0 bases and J by 7 bases; unmatched bases: 6. CDR3 amino acids: CASSLDAGGGNEQFF. The CDR3, as DNA: TGCGCCAGCAGCTTGGATGCGGGAGGAGGGAATGAGCAGTTCTTC.

This clonotype was counted between two and nine times. The V call is TRBV20-1, the J call TRBJ2-7; 8 positions match TRBD2. The germline gives CDR1 DFQATT, CDR2 SNEGSKA (reference sequence). V lost 1 base to trimming and J lost 4 bases; unmatched junction nucleotides: 6. The CDR3 consists of 14 residues. The CDR3 spells CSARVRTGGYEQYF. The DNA of the CDR3 is TGCAGTGCTAGAGTTAGAACGGGAGGGTACGAGCAGTACTTC.

Remarks on this clonotype: A read error may account for a junction end that differs from germline. The rearrangement joins TRBV20-1 to TRBJ2-7; tentative D call: TRBD1 (5 bases). The CDR3 runs to 13 residues. The germline V gene has CDR1 DFQATT and CDR2 SNEGSKA (reference sequence). The CDR3 nucleotides are TGCAGTGGGTCAGAAGGGGCCCCCTACGAGAAGTACTTC. This translates into CSGSEGAPYEKYF.

This chain joins TRBV20-1 and TRBJ2-6; 7 nucleotides match TRBD2. The CDR3 totals 16 residues. The trim removed 4 bases at V and 4 bases at J, leaving 10 bases unmatched. Germline V gene data show CDR1 as DFQATT and CDR2 as SNEGSKA (reference sequence). The CDR3 coding sequence is TGCAGTGCTACAGGGAGGGGAGCCACGGGGGCCAACGTCCTGACTTTC. It yields the protein CSATGRGATGANVLTF.

The genes are TRBV4-2 and TRBJ1-2; D possibly corresponds to TRBD1 (6 bases). With 0 bases removed from V and 7 bases from J, the gap between germline ends came to 15 bases. The CDR3 totals 15 residues. In germline, CDR1 is LGHNA, CDR2 YNFKEQ. CDR3 DNA: TGTGCCAGCAGCCAAGATCGCAGGGGACAAGCTGGCTACACCTTC. Amino acid sequence: CASSQDRRGQAGYTF.

The table lists this clonotype with a few counts. The CDR3 is CASSLGVADTQYF. The DNA for the CDR3 is TGTGCCAGCAGCTTAGGCGTGGCAGATACGCAGTATTTT. V gene TRBV11-2 combines with J gene TRBJ2-3; no reliable D call. Trimming pared 1 base from V and 4 bases from J, leaving 6 bases between. Germline values: CDR1 SGHAT, CDR2 FQNNGV. The CDR3 contains 13 residues.

The V and J genes are TRBV7-2 and TRBJ2-1; 10 bases fit TRBD1. The V gene's germline CDR1 is SGHTA and CDR2 FQGNSA. The CDR3 spans 14 residues. The junction had 4 bases not matched to a gene; V was cut back by 5 bases and J by 6 bases. The CDR3: CASSGTGAANEQFF. The CDR3 bases are TGTGCCAGCAGCGGGACAGGGGCAGCCAATGAGCAGTTCTTC.

This clonotype has just a few counts. The rearrangement uses TRBV12-3 or TRBV12-4 and TRBJ1-5, with TRBD1 matching over 10 bases. Unmatched junction bases numbered 5, after V lost 2 bases and J lost 7 bases. CDR3 length equals 15 residues. CDR3 region: CASSLSTGGWQPQHF. The CDR3, as DNA: TGTGCCAGCAGTTTATCGACAGGGGGCTGGCAGCCCCAGCATTTT.

The chain combines TRBV21-1 with TRBJ2-7. TRBV21-1 is assigned pseudogene status. The CDR3 has 14 amino acids. The CDR3 region is CASTKRVGTMEQYF. The CDR3 coding sequence is TGTGCCAGCACTAAGCGAGTGGGAACTATGGAGCAGTACTTC.

The gene calls are TRBV27 and TRBJ2-1, with a tentative D call TRBD2 (7 bases). This CDR3 is built from 12 residues. Germline V gene lookup returns CDR1 MNHEY and CDR2 SMNVEV (reference sequence). The V end lost 10 bases, the J end lost 8 bases, and 15 bases lay between the germline ends. The CDR3 loop reads CATRGAFYEQFF. The CDR3 DNA reads TGTGCCACCCGGGGGGCCTTCTATGAGCAGTTCTTC.

This clonotype was recorded at least ten times. The rearrangement joins TRBV12-3 or TRBV12-4 to TRBJ2-3; D perhaps matches TRBD2 (6 bases). The CDR3 runs 15 residues. With 3 bases removed from V and 2 bases from J, the gap between germline ends came to 12 bases. CDR3: CASSFGGGPTDTQYF. CDR3 bases: TGTGCCAGCAGTTTTGGGGGAGGCCCCACAGATACGCAGTATTTT.

The table lists this clonotype with a few counts. This chain uses TRBV9 with TRBJ2-3; 7 bases line up with TRBD2. Germline values: CDR1 SGDLS, CDR2 YYNGEE. J gave up 6 bases and V 3 bases, and 7 bases lay outside the gene matches. This CDR3 spans 14 amino acids. The CDR3 coding sequence is TGTGCCAGCAGCGATAGCGGGCCGGCGGATACGCAGTATTTT. As protein: CASSDSGPADTQYF.

Notes on this clonotype: One junction end does not reproduce the germline sequence, and a read error may be involved. The rearrangement uses TRBV28 and TRBJ1-1; 8 nucleotides align to TRBD1. The germline CDR1 and CDR2 sequences are MDHEN and SYDVKM. This CDR3 spans 17 amino acids. The CDR3 nucleotides are TGCGCCAGCAGTATATCGGCAATAGACAGGGGTAGCACTGAAGCTTTCTTT. This sequence encodes CASSISAIDRGSTEAFF.

This clonotype was seen ten or more times. The chain combines TRBV5-6 with TRBJ2-5, with no clear D. Trimming stripped 4 bases from V and 2 bases from J, with 9 bases between. The CDR3 extends over 13 amino acids. Germline V gene data show CDR1 as SGHDT and CDR2 as YYEEEE. Here the CDR3 DNA reads TGTGCCAGCAGCCGAACGGAGCAAGAGACCCAGTACTTC. This gives the protein CASSRTEQETQYF.

The V call is TRBV10-3, the J call TRBJ1-1; 8 bases line up with TRBD1. The CDR3 length is 17 residues. V gave up 6 bases and J gave up 0 bases; unmatched junction bases: 12. Germline V lookup: CDR1 ENHRY, CDR2 SYGVKD. The CDR3 DNA is TGTGCCATCAGCGAAGGGGACAGGATCGACATGAACACTGAAGCTTTCTTT. It specifies CAISEGDRIDMNTEAFF.

The chain combines TRBV28 with TRBJ1-5; D unresolved. Trimming removed 2 bases at V and 5 bases at J, with 7 bases between. This CDR3 spans 13 amino acids. Looked up from germline, CDR1 is MDHEN and CDR2 is SYDVKM. The CDR3 nucleotides are TGTGCCAGCAGTTTAAAGAATGATCAGCCCCAGCATTTT. It yields the protein CASSLKNDQPQHF.

V and J are TRBV27 and TRBJ2-7, with 9 bases lining up with TRBD2. V trimming: 8 bases; J trimming: 2 bases; junction bases outside the gene matches: 19. The CDR3 is made up of 18 amino acids. CDR1 and CDR2 from the germline V gene are MNHEY and SMNVEV (reference sequence). In nucleotides, the CDR3 is TGTGCCAGCTCCCTTTGGTCCGGGCTCGGACTAGCGCCCTACGAGCAGTACTTC. It encodes CASSLWSGLGLAPYEQYF.

As for this clonotype: A junction end diverges from the germline sequence, so it may reflect a read error. CDR3 DNA: TGTGTCAGCAGTTACCAGGCCCCGGGGTCCTACGAGCAGTACTTC. It yields the protein CVSSYQAPGSYEQYF. The V and J genes are TRBV6-2 or TRBV6-3 and TRBJ2-7; D perhaps matches TRBD2 (5 bases). The CDR3 is 15 residues long. CDR1 and CDR2 from the germline V gene are MNHEY and SVGEGT.

This clonotype was seen a handful of times. In nucleotides, the CDR3 is TGTGCCAGCAGTTTCGGTCCCGGGACGCCTGGCGAGCAGTACTTC. Translated: CASSFGPGTPGEQYF. The V and J genes are TRBV28 and TRBJ2-7, with D possibly called TRBD1 or TRBD2 (5 bases each). The ends were cut back, 3 bases at V and 6 bases at J, with 18 bases in the middle. The germline V gene has CDR1 MDHEN and CDR2 SYDVKM. The CDR3 contains 15 residues.

With regard to this clonotype: This may arise from a read error, as a much more abundant clone is one base away. The CDR3 DNA reads TGTGCCAGCAGCTTCCGACTCTCAACTAATGAAAGACTGTTTTTT. This translates into CASSFRLSTNERLFF. The chain recombines TRBV7-3 with TRBJ1-4; no clear D. Per germline, CDR1 SGHTA and CDR2 FQGTGA. This CDR3 has 15 residues.

On this clonotype: The junction departs from germline at one end; a sequencing error may be responsible. The rearrangement uses TRBV20-1 and TRBJ1-1; D gene uncertain. This CDR3 has 13 amino acids. The germline V gene encodes CDR1 DFQATT and CDR2 SNEGSKA (reference sequence). The CDR3 nucleotides are TGCAGTGCTATAGATCCTCGGAACACTGAAGCATTCTTT. Protein sequence: CSAIDPRNTEAFF.

This clonotype has at least ten counts. The chain uses TRBV6-2 or TRBV6-3 and TRBJ2-3; D is perhaps TRBD1 or TRBD2 (6 bases each). CDR1 is MNHEY, CDR2 SVGEGT, per germline. The CDR3 contains 13 residues. Deletions cut 4 bases from V and 5 bases from J, with 10 bases between. The CDR3 DNA follows: TGTGCCAGCAGTTCGGGGGCTCGAGATACGCAGTATTTT. Translated: CASSSGARDTQYF.

Only a few counts were recorded for this clonotype. The J gene is TRBJ1-1, the V gene TRBV6-2 or TRBV6-3; D not certain. This CDR3 spans 15 amino acids. Germline lookup yields CDR1 MNHEY and CDR2 SVGEGT. Trimming took 5 bases from V and 6 from J, leaving 19 bases between them. The CDR3: CASSDLLEALAEAFF. DNA of the CDR3: TGTGCCAGCAGTGACCTCCTCGAGGCGCTTGCTGAAGCTTTCTTT.